These T cell receptor beta chains were read from a single sample in a study of early T cells in non-severe SARS-CoV-2 infection. TCRdb redid the calling of the 5' RACE reads with MiXCR, one entry per CDR3 protein. Of about 68,000 distinct CDR3 sequences in the sample, approximately 11% were seen once. Sample: whole blood. These receptors were collected from an adult who was a healthcare worker with PCR-confirmed SARS-CoV-2 infection or an uninfected control (not recorded which). Both conserved end residues are part of each CDR3. The D gene is left open where the match is weak. Only some rows state a clone size, as once, few, many or a class for expanded clones.

d_call: .
clone_size: few
v_call: TRBV20-1
j_call: TRBJ1-2
cdr3_nt: TGCAGTGCTAGACTCCAGGGGCACTACACCTTC
cdr3_aa: CSARLQGHYTF

d_call: .
clone_size: few
v_call: TRBV6-2/TRBV6-3
j_call: TRBJ2-1
cdr3_nt: TGTGCCAGCAGTTACCGGACAGAAAACAATGAGCAGTTCTTC
cdr3_aa: CASSYRTENNEQFF

d_call: .
clone_size: few
v_call: TRBV4-3
j_call: TRBJ2-7
cdr3_nt: TGCGCCAGCAGCCAAGCCGCCAGCTCCTACGAGCAGTACTTC
cdr3_aa: CASSQAASSYEQYF

d_call: .
clone_size: .
v_call: TRBV6-1
j_call: TRBJ2-5
cdr3_nt: TGTGCCAGCACTTTAGACAGGACCACAGGGTCCCAGTACTTC
cdr3_aa: CASTLDRTTGSQYF

d_call: TRBD2
clone_size: once
v_call: TRBV19
j_call: TRBJ2-1
cdr3_nt: TGTGCCAGTAGTACCCCGACTAGCGGGAGAGTCTATTCCGGCTACAATGGGCAGTTCTTC
cdr3_aa: CASSTPTSGRVYSGYNGQFF

d_call: .
clone_size: many
v_call: TRBV5-1
j_call: TRBJ1-2
cdr3_nt: TGCGCCAGCAGCTTGGGGTACTCCGACCATGGCTACACCTTC
cdr3_aa: CASSLGYSDHGYTF

d_call: .
clone_size: .
v_call: TRBV7-6
j_call: TRBJ1-3
cdr3_nt: TGTGCCAGCAGTCTAAACCCGGGAAACACCATATATTTT
cdr3_aa: CASSLNPGNTIYF

d_call: .
clone_size: few
v_call: TRBV6-6
j_call: TRBJ2-7
cdr3_nt: TGTGCCAGCGCGGCGGGGAACGAGCAGTACTTC
cdr3_aa: CASAAGNEQYF

d_call: .
clone_size: .
v_call: TRBV27
j_call: TRBJ2-1
cdr3_nt: TGTGCCAGCAGTTTGGGGACGCTGACCTACAATGAGCAGTTCTTC
cdr3_aa: CASSLGTLTYNEQFF

d_call: .
clone_size: few
v_call: TRBV30
j_call: TRBJ2-6
cdr3_nt: TGTGCCTGGAGTCCCCAGCGGGCCAACGTCCTGACTTTC
cdr3_aa: CAWSPQRANVLTF

d_call: .
clone_size: few
v_call: TRBV29-1
j_call: TRBJ1-1
cdr3_nt: TGCAGCGTTGCCCTGCTGAACACTGAAGCTTTCTTT
cdr3_aa: CSVALLNTEAFF

d_call: .
clone_size: few
v_call: TRBV11-2
j_call: TRBJ2-7
cdr3_nt: TGTGCCAGCGCATTAGAGATATCCTACGAGCAGTACTTC
cdr3_aa: CASALEISYEQYF